One sample yielded the 20 T cell receptor beta chains listed below, sequenced in a study of PD-1 blockade in classical Hodgkin lymphoma. Every patient experienced relapse after autologous stem cell transplantation, and brentuximab vedotin exposure varied. Repertoires were generated with immunoSEQ multiplex PCR, while TCRdb's copy carries only in-frame clones and drops some. The sample records 80,000 to 100,000 clones, roughly four fifths being singletons. The specimen was peripheral blood mononuclear cells (PBMCs), collected before the second cycle of nivolumab. The receptors here all came from a human donor with classical Hodgkin lymphoma.

The rearrangement joins TRBV12-5 to TRBJ2-5; 9 bases map to TRBD2. The CDR3 spans 15 residues. V shed 3 bases, J shed 5 bases, and the junction held 7 bases outside the gene matches. The germline CDR1 and CDR2 sequences are LGHNT and FRNRAP. The CDR3 loop reads CASGLGLAGRETQYF. In DNA, the CDR3 is TGTGCTAGTGGTTTAGGCCTAGCGGGACGGGAGACCCAGTACTTC.

This clone was seen more than once but under ten times. This sequence joins TRBV2 and TRBJ1-2; maybe TRBD1 (5 bases). Germline CDR1 is SNHLY and CDR2 is FYNNEI. The CDR3 totals 14 residues. Trimming stripped 5 bases from V and 5 bases from J, with 15 bases between. The CDR3 is CASSWGISRYGYTF. The CDR3 DNA sequence: TGTGCCAGCAGTTGGGGCATTTCTCGGTATGGCTACACCTTC.

The chain recombines TRBV5-4 with TRBJ2-6; 7 positions match TRBD2. Germline CDR1 and CDR2: SGHNT and YYREEE (reference sequence). This CDR3 contains 14 residues. The junction had 0 bases not matched to a gene; V was cut back by 4 bases and J by 2 bases. Here the CDR3 reads CASSGRAGANVLTF. The CDR3 coding sequence is TGTGCCAGCAGCGGGAGGGCTGGGGCCAACGTCCTGACTTTC.

This chain links TRBV6-4 with TRBJ2-7, with D hard to call. The CDR3 is made up of 14 amino acids. Trimming stripped 5 bases from V and 0 bases from J, with 11 bases between. In germline, CDR1 is MRHNA, CDR2 SNTAGT. Written as DNA, the CDR3 is TGTGCCAGCAGTCGGTCAGGATTCTCCTACGAGCAGTACTTC. It translates to CASSRSGFSYEQYF.

The chain employs TRBV5-1 and TRBJ1-5; D gene unclear. Per the germline V gene, CDR1 is SGHRS and CDR2 is YFSETQ. This CDR3 is built from 15 residues. V lost 4 bases, J lost 0 bases, and 11 bases lay in between. CDR3 amino acids: CASSPDGSSNQPQHF. The CDR3 nucleotides read TGCGCCAGCAGCCCGGACGGATCTAGCAATCAGCCCCAGCATTTT.

This chain joins TRBV7-2 and TRBJ1-3; D remains unclear. The germline CDR1 and CDR2 sequences are SGHTA and FQGNSA. The ends were cut back, 7 bases at V and 0 bases at J, with 4 bases in the middle. The CDR3 sequence is 12 residues long. In DNA form, the CDR3 reads TGTGCCAGCACTGGCTCTGGAAACACCATATATTTT. Its translation is CASTGSGNTIYF.

V is TRBV5-1 and J is TRBJ2-2; 12 bases map to TRBD2. V lost 4 bases to trimming and J lost 4 bases; unmatched junction nucleotides: 5. Germline V lookup: CDR1 SGHRS, CDR2 YFSETQ. The CDR3 loop spans 16 amino acids. CDR3 sequence reads: CASSPGTSGLTGELFF. In DNA form, the CDR3 reads TGCGCCAGCAGCCCGGGGACTAGCGGGCTCACCGGGGAGCTGTTTTTT.

The sample holds one count of this clone. V and J are TRBV7-2 and TRBJ2-2; 12 bases match TRBD2. Trimming at V came to 5 bases and at J to 6 bases, leaving 10 bases not matched to a gene. Germline V gene data show CDR1 as SGHTA and CDR2 as FQGNSA. This CDR3 has 17 residues. The CDR3 here is CASSPRNGLAGPGELFF. The CDR3, as DNA: TGTGCCAGCAGCCCCCGCAACGGACTAGCGGGACCCGGGGAGCTGTTTTTT.

The chain joins TRBV5-1 to TRBJ2-7; the D gene is possibly TRBD1 (6 bases). Germline V CDR1 and CDR2: SGHRS, YFSETQ. V gave up 0 bases and J gave up 2 bases, with 12 bases separating them. This CDR3 is built from 15 residues. The CDR3 reads CASSLAGTMTYEQYF. The CDR3, as DNA: TGCGCCAGCAGCTTGGCCGGGACAATGACCTACGAGCAGTACTTC. The variable domain in full, completed from reference TRBV5-1 and TRBJ2-7, reads KAGVTQTPRYLIKTRGQQVTLSCSPISGHRSVSWYQQTPGQGLQFLFEYFSETQRNKGNFPGRFSGRQFSNSRSEMNVSTLELGDSALYLCASSLAGTMTYEQYFGPGTRLTVT.

V is TRBV21-1 and J is TRBJ2-7; TRBD2, the table's D call, was not compared with the DNA. TRBV21-1 is shown as a pseudogene. CDR3 length: 18 residues. CDR3: CASSKGPRGPLSSYEQYF. CDR3 DNA sequence: TGTGCCAGCAGCAAAGGGCCCCGCGGGCCCCTGAGCTCCTACGAGCAGTACTTC.

J is TRBJ2-1 and V is TRBV5-1, with 7 bases fitting TRBD1. The V segment lost 4 bases and the J segment 0 bases; nucleotides outside the gene matches: 1. The CDR3 contains 14 residues. Germline CDR1 reads SGHRS; CDR2 reads YFSETQ. The CDR3 coding sequence is TGCGCCAGCAGCGGGGACAGCTCCTACAATGAGCAGTTCTTC. Protein: CASSGDSSYNEQFF.

The CDR3 nucleotides read TGTGCCAGCAGCCAAGAGGCGGATGGAAACACCATATATTTT. This sequence encodes CASSQEADGNTIYF. The chain joins TRBV14 to TRBJ1-3; the D is unclear. The V end lost 0 bases, the J end lost 3 bases, and 6 bases lay between the germline ends. CDR1 and CDR2 from the germline V gene are SGHDN and FVKESK. CDR3 size: 14 residues. The variable domain in full, with the rest retrieved from reference TRBV14 and TRBJ1-3, is EAGVTQFPSHSVIEKGQTVTLRCDPISGHDNLYWYRRVMGKEIKFLLHFVKESKQDESGMPNNRFLAERTGGTYSTLKVQPAELEDSGVYFCASSQEADGNTIYFGEGSWLTVV.

This sequence joins TRBV11-2 and TRBJ2-2; 11 bases align to TRBD1. CDR1 is SGHAT and CDR2 is FQNNGV in the germline V gene. The CDR3 length is 15 residues. With V trimmed by 5 bases and J by 9 bases, 8 bases remained unmatched. The CDR3 spells CASSRDRGSVRELFF. In DNA, the CDR3 is TGTGCCAGCAGCCGGGACAGGGGGTCCGTCCGGGAGCTGTTTTTT.

This chain uses TRBV7-2 with TRBJ1-3, with 9 bases identical to TRBD1. CDR1 is SGHTA, CDR2 FQGNSA, per germline. The CDR3 contains 16 residues. With 2 bases clipped from V and 4 bases from J, the junction kept 6 bases outside the gene matches. The CDR3 loop is CASSLLRTGAGNTIYF. CDR3 nucleotide sequence: TGTGCCAGCAGCTTATTGCGGACAGGGGCCGGAAACACCATATATTTT.

This clone was seen a few times. This chain uses TRBV13 with TRBJ2-1, with D unresolved. The CDR3 is 13 amino acids. Germline assignment: CDR1 PRHDT and CDR2 FYEKMQ (reference sequence). The V gene lost 0 bases and the J gene lost 7 bases, with 7 bases spanning the gap. The CDR3 spells CASSLGAPNEQFF. As DNA, the CDR3 is TGTGCCAGCAGCTTAGGGGCCCCTAATGAGCAGTTCTTC.

The chain uses TRBV7-8 and TRBJ2-7; 9 bases map to TRBD2. Trimming cost V 1 base and J 4 bases; bases outside gene matches: 14. This CDR3 is 18 amino acids long. Germline CDR1 reads SGHVS; CDR2 reads FQNEAQ. DNA of the CDR3: TGTGCCAGCAGCTTAGTCGTCACTAGCGGGTCCCCTTGGTACGAGCAGTACTTC. Its protein product is CASSLVVTSGSPWYEQYF. Filled out from reference TRBV7-8 and TRBJ2-7, the complete variable domain reads GAGVSQSPRYKVAKRGQDVALRCDPISGHVSLFWYQQALGQGPEFLTYFQNEAQLDKSGLPSDRFFAERPEGSVSTLKIQRTQQEDSAVYLCASSLVVTSGSPWYEQYFGPGTRLTVT.

This chain uses TRBV29-1 with TRBJ2-5; 12 bases align to TRBD1. The V gene end was trimmed by 7 bases and the J gene end by 4 bases; junction bases not matched to a gene: 10. This CDR3 has 15 residues. CDR1 is SQVTM, CDR2 ANQGSEA, per germline. The CDR3 here is CSALPGQGAGETQYF. As DNA, the CDR3 is TGCAGCGCACTTCCGGGACAGGGGGCTGGAGAGACCCAGTACTTC. Full variable domain (rest looked up from reference TRBV29-1 and TRBJ2-5): SAVISQKPSRDICQRGTSLTIQCQVDSQVTMMFWYRQQPGQSLTLIATANQGSEATYESGFVIDKFPISRPNLTFSTLTVSNMSPEDSSIYLCSALPGQGAGETQYFGPGTRLLVL.

The genes are TRBV6-6 and TRBJ2-2; D unresolved. Trimming shortened V by 0 bases and J by 3 bases, and 5 bases separated the two germline ends. CDR1 and CDR2 (germline): MNHNY, SVGAGI (reference sequence). This CDR3 is 14 amino acids long. DNA for the CDR3: TGTGCCAGCAGTTACTCGGGCCACACCGGGGAGCTGTTTTTT. Protein: CASSYSGHTGELFF.

This clone occurred a few times. The V and J genes are TRBV7-6 and TRBJ2-5, with a possible D match to TRBD1 (6 bases). CDR1 and CDR2 from the germline V gene are SGHVS and FNYEAQ. Trimming took off 4 bases at V and 4 bases at J, with 16 bases between the two ends. This CDR3 is built from 15 residues. CDR3 nucleotides: TGTGCCAGCAGCTCAGTAGGGGGATGGGGAGAGACCCAGTACTTC. This encodes CASSSVGGWGETQYF.

This chain joins TRBV9 and TRBJ2-5; 12 bases line up with TRBD2. This CDR3 is 16 amino acids long. Germline CDR1 and CDR2: SGDLS and YYNGEE. V shed 3 bases, J shed 5 bases, and the junction held 8 bases outside the gene matches. Here the CDR3 reads CASSASTGLAGETQYF. DNA of the CDR3: TGTGCCAGCAGCGCATCGACTGGACTAGCGGGGGAGACCCAGTACTTC.